This TCR beta chain was sequenced for a study of T cells in Graves' hyperthyroidism and ophthalmopathy. General study findings and limits: Ophthalmopathy and stable hyperthyroidism were separated by a 13 V-J model.

TCR beta CDR3 regions were amplified from RNA transcripts. Using the HTBI primer set, a first-round RT-PCR was run on the TCR CDR3. TCRdb processed the multiplex PCR reads anew with MiXCR; each CDR3 protein has one entry. This sample has about 400,000 distinct CDR3 sequences, with just under 15% found just once. This clonotype was counted many times. Its matching antigen is unknown. Those with hyperthyroidism were 18 to 65 years old, newly diagnosed, and ill for under 2 months. Pregnant or lactating patients were excluded, as were those with uncontrolled infection or other autoimmune disease. Each diagnosis was grounded in clinical symptoms, serum thyroxine and TRAb, thyroid ultrasound, and orbital computed tomography. The germline CDR1 and CDR2 sequences are SGHAT and FQNNGV. The CDR3 runs to 16 residues. V trimming: 3 bases; J trimming: 8 bases; junction bases outside the gene matches: 9.

The sample comprised blood. The sequence came from a woman aged 25-40 years with Graves' hyperthyroidism. The V and J genes are TRBV11-2 and TRBJ2-1, with 11 bases identical to TRBD2. Here the CDR3 reads CASSFFTSGSRDEQFF. CDR3 coding DNA: TGTGCCAGCAGCTTTTTCACTAGCGGGAGCAGGGATGAGCAGTTCTTC. Full variable domain (outside the CDR3, taken from reference TRBV11-2 and TRBJ2-1): EAGVAQSPRYKIIEKRQSVAFWCNPISGHATLYWYQQILGQGPKLLIQFQNNGVVDDSQLPKDRFSAERLKGVDSTLKIQPAKLEDSAVYLCASSFFTSGSRDEQFFGPGTRLTVL.